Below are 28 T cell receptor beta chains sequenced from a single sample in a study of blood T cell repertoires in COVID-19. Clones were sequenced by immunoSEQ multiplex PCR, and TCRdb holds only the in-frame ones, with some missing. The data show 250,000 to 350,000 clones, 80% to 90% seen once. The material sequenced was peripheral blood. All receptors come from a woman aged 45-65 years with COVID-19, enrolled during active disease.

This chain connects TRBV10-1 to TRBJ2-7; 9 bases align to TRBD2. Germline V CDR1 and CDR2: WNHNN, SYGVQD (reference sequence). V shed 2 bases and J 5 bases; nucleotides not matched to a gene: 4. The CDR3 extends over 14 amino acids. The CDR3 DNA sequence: TGCGCCAGCAGTGAGGGGACTAGCCGACACGAGCAGTACTTC. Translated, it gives CASSEGTSRHEQYF.

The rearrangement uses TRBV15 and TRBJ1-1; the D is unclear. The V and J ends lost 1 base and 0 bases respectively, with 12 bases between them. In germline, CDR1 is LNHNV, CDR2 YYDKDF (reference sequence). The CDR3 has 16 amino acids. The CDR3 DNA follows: TGTGCCACCAGCAGAGTTCTGGCAGACATGAACACTGAAGCTTTCTTT. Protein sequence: CATSRVLADMNTEAFF.

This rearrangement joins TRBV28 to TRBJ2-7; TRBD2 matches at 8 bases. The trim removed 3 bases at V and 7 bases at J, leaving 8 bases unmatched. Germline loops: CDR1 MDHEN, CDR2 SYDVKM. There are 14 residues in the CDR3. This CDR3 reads CASSLVSGKGEQYF. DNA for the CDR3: TGTGCCAGCAGTTTGGTTAGCGGGAAGGGGGAGCAGTACTTC.

CDR3 nucleotides: TGTGCCAGTAGTATAGATCTCTGGGCTACCTATGGCTACACCTTC. Protein sequence: CASSIDLWATYGYTF. The chain carries TRBV19 and TRBJ1-2; no firm D call. Germline CDR1 LNHDA, CDR2 SQIVND (reference sequence). The CDR3 loop spans 15 amino acids. V gave up 0 bases and J gave up 4 bases, with 12 bases separating them.

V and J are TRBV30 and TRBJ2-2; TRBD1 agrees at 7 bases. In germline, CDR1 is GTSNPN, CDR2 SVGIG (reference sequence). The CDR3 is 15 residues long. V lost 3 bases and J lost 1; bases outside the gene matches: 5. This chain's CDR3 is CAWRRQGGNTGELFF. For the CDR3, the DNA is TGTGCCTGGAGGAGACAGGGTGGGAACACCGGGGAGCTGTTTTTT.

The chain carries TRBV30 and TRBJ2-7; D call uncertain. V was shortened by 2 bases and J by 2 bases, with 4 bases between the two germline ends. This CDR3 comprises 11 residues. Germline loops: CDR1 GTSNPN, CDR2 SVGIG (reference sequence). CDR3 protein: CAWSLTYEQYF. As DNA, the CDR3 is TGTGCCTGGAGTCTAACCTACGAGCAGTACTTC.

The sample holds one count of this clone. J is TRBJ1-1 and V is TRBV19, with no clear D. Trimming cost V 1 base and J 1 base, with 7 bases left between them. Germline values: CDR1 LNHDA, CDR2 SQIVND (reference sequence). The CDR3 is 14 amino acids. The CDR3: CASSIGHGNTEAFF. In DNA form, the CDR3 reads TGTGCCAGTAGTATAGGACACGGGAACACTGAAGCTTTCTTT.

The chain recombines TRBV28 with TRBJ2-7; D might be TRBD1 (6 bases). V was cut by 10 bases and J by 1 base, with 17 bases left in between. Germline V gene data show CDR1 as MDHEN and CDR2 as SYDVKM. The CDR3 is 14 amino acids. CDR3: CATHPGQASYEQYF. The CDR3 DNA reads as TGTGCCACCCACCCGGGACAAGCTTCCTACGAGCAGTACTTC.

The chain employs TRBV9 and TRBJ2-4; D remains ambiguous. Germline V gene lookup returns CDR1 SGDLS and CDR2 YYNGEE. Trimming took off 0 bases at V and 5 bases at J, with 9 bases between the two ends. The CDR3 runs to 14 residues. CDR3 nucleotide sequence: TGTGCCAGCAGCGTAGGTGGGCCACAAAACATTCAGTACTTC. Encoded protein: CASSVGGPQNIQYF.

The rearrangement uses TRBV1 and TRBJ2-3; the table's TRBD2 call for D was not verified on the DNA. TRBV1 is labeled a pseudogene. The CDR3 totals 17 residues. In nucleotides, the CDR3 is TGCACCAGCAGCCAGCGGGGCCGCAGCAACTCCCGAGATACGCAGTATTTT. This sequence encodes CTSSQRGRSNSRDTQYF.

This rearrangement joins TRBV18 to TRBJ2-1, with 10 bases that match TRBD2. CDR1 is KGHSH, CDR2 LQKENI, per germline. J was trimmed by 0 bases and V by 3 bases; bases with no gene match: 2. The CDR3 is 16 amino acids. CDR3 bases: TGTGCCAGCTCACCTAGCGGGAGGAGCTCCTACAATGAGCAGTTCTTC. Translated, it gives CASSPSGRSSYNEQFF. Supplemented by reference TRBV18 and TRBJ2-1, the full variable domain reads NAGVMQNPRHLVRRRGQEARLRCSPMKGHSHVYWYRQLPEEGLKFMVYLQKENIIDESGMPKERFSAEFPKEGPSILRIQQVVRGDSAAYFCASSPSGRSSYNEQFFGPGTRLTVL.

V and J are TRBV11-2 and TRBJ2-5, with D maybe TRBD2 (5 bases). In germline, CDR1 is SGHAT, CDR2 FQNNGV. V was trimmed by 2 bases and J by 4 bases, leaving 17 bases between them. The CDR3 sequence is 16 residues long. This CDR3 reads CASSLMAGGVRETQYF. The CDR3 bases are TGTGCCAGCAGCTTAATGGCAGGAGGAGTTCGAGAGACCCAGTACTTC.

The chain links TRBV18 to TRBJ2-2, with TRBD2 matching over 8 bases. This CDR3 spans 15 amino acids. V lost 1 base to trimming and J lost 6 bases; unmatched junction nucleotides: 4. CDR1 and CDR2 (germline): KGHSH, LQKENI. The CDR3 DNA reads TGTGCCAGCTCACCACAGCGGGAGTTAGCCGGGGAGCTGTTTTTT. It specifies CASSPQRELAGELFF. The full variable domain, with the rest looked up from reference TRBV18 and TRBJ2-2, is NAGVMQNPRHLVRRRGQEARLRCSPMKGHSHVYWYRQLPEEGLKFMVYLQKENIIDESGMPKERFSAEFPKEGPSILRIQQVVRGDSAAYFCASSPQRELAGELFFGEGSRLTVL.

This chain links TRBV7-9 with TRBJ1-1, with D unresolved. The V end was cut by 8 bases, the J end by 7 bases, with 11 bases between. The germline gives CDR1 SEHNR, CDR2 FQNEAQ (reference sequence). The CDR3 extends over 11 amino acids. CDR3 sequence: CASPTGDEAFF. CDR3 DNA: TGTGCCAGCCCTACCGGGGATGAAGCTTTCTTT.

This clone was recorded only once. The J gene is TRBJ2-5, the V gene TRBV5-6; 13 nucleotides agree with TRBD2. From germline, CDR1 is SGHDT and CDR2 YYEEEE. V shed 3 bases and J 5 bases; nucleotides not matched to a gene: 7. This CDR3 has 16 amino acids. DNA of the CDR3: TGTGCCAGCAGCTCACCCGGGACTAGCGGGACCGAGACCCAGTACTTC. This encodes CASSSPGTSGTETQYF. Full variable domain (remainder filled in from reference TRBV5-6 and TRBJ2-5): DAGVTQSPTHLIKTRGQQVTLRCSPKSGHDTVSWYQQALGQGPQFIFQYYEEEERQRGNFPDRFSGHQFPNYSSELNVNALLLGDSALYLCASSSPGTSGTETQYFGPGTRLLVL.

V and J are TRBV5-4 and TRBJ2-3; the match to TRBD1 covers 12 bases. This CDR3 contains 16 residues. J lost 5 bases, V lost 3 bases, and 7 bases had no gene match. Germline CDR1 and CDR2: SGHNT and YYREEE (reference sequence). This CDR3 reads CASSSGGQGARDTQYF. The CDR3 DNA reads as TGTGCCAGCAGCTCGGGGGGACAGGGGGCTAGAGATACGCAGTATTTT.

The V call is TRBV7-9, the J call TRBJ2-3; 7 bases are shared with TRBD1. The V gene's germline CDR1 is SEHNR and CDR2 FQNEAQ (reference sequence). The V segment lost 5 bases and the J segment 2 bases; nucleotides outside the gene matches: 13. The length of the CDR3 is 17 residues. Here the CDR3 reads CASSPKGGRSPTDTQYF. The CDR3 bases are TGTGCCAGCAGCCCCAAAGGGGGCAGGAGTCCCACAGATACGCAGTATTTT.

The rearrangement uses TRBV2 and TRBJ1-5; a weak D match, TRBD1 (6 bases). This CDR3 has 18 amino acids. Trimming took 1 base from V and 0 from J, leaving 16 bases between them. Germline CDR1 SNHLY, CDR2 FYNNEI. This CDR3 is CASSEVLRDNYSNQPQHF. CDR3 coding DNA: TGTGCCAGCAGTGAAGTCCTGAGGGACAACTATAGCAATCAGCCCCAGCATTTT. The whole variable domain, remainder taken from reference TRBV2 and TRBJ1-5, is EPEVTQTPSHQVTQMGQEVILRCVPISNHLYFYWYRQILGQKVEFLVSFYNNEISEKSEIFDDQFSVERPDGSNFTLKIRSTKLEDSAMYFCASSEVLRDNYSNQPQHFGDGTRLSIL.

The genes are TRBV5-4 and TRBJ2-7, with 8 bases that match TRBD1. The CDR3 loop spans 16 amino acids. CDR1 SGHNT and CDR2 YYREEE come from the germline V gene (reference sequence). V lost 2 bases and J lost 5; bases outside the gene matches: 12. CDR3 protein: CASSFPGPDRADEQYF. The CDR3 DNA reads TGTGCCAGCAGCTTTCCCGGACCGGACAGGGCGGACGAGCAGTACTTC.

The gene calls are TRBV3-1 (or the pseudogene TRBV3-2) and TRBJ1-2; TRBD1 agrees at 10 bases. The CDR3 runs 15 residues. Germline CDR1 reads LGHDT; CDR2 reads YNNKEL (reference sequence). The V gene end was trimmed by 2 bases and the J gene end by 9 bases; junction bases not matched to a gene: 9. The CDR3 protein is CASSQTGTGVASYTF. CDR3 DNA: TGTGCCAGCAGCCAAACCGGGACAGGGGTCGCAAGCTACACCTTC.

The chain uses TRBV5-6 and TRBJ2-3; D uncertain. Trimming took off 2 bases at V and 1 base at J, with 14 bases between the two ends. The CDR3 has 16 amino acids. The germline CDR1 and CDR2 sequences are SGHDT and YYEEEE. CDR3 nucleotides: TGTGCCAGCAGCTTCCCTTGGCGGCAACGCACAGATACGCAGTATTTT. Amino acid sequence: CASSFPWRQRTDTQYF.

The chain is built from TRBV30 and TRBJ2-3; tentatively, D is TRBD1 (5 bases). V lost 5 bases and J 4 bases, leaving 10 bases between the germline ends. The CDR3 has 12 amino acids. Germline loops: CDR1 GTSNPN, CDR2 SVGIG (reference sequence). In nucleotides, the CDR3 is TGTGCCTGGGGGTTAGGGGCAGATACGCAGTATTTT. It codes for CAWGLGADTQYF. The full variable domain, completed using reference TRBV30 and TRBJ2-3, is SQTIHQWPATLVQPVGSPLSLECTVEGTSNPNLYWYRQAAGRGLQLLFYSVGIGQISSEVPQNLSASRPQDRQFILSSKKLLLSDSGFYLCAWGLGADTQYFGPGTRLTVL.

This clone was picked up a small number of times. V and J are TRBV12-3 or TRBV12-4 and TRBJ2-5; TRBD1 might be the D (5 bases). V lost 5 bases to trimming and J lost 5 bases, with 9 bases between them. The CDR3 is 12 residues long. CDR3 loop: CASSDKGETQYF. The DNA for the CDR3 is TGTGCCAGCAGTGATAAGGGGGAGACCCAGTACTTC.

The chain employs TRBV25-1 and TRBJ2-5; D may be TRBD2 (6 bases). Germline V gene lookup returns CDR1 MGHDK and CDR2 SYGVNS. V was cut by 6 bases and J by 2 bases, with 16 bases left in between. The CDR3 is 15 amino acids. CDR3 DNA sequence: TGTGCCAGCAGGGGACTGAATCGACCTCAAGAGACCCAGTACTTC. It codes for CASRGLNRPQETQYF.

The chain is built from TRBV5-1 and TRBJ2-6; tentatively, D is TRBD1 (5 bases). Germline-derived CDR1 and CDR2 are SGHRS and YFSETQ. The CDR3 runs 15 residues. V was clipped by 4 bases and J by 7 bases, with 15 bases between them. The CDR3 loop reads CASSQSGYGANVLTF. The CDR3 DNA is TGCGCCAGCAGCCAATCAGGGTATGGCGCCAACGTCCTGACTTTC.

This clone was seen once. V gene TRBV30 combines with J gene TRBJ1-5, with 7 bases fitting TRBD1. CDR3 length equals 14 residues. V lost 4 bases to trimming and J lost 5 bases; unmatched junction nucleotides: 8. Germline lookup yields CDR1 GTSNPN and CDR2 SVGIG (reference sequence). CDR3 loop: CAWKGTELYQPQHF. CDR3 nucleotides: TGTGCCTGGAAAGGGACAGAACTATATCAGCCCCAGCATTTT.

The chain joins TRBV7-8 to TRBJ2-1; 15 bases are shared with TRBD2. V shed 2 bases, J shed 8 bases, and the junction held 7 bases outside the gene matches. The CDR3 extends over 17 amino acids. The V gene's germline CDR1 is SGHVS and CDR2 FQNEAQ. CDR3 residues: CASSLRTSGRAGDEQFF. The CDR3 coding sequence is TGTGCCAGCAGCTTAAGGACTAGCGGGAGGGCGGGTGATGAGCAGTTCTTC.

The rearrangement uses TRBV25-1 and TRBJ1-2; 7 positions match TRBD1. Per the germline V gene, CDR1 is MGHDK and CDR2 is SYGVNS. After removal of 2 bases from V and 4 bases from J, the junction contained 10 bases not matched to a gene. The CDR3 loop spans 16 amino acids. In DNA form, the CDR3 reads TGTGCCAGCAGTGAACAGGGGGGAAGACAAACCTATGGCTACACCTTC. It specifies CASSEQGGRQTYGYTF.